Listed below are T cell receptor beta chains from one sample, sequenced in a study of blood T cell repertoires in COVID-19. The protocol was immunoSEQ multiplex PCR, while the TCRdb copy is restricted to in-frame clones and leaves out a portion. The repertoire holds 200,000 to 250,000 clones, with 65% to 85% as singletons. The sequenced material came from peripheral blood. The receptors originated from a woman aged 25 to 39 with COVID-19, enrolled during active disease. Each CDR3 is given without its conserved first and last residue. Not every row has a clone size; where given, it reads once, few, many or a size class.

TRBV2,-,TRBJ2-4,ASSEREVGNIQY
TRBV18,-,TRBJ2-7,ASSPEGVITYEQY
TRBV3-1/TRBV3-2,-,TRBJ2-6,ASGRGGPGANVLT
TRBV10-3,-,TRBJ1-3,AIGTGDFSGNTIY
TRBV25-1,-,TRBJ2-7,ASSESVQGGEQY
TRBV2,-,TRBJ2-5,ASRGDYRQETQY
TRBV6-2/TRBV6-3,once,TRBJ1-1,ASSPSLMGGVRAF
TRBV7-8,-,TRBJ1-3,ASSLVLSADSGNTIY
TRBV4-3,-,TRBJ2-5,ASSQDLRGEETQY
TRBV25-1,once,TRBJ1-6,ASSSPGGNSPLH
TRBV28,-,TRBJ2-2,ASTQTGRTGELF
TRBV5-1,-,TRBJ1-1,ASSKQGVVLTEAF
TRBV9,-,TRBJ2-7,ASSVGTSGSYEQY
TRBV27,-,TRBJ2-7,ASSFTGASYEQY
TRBV27,-,TRBJ2-3,ATGQGATPDTQY
TRBV6-5,-,TRBJ2-7,ASSYSRGSYEQY
TRBV27,few,TRBJ2-1,ASSLGRGGYNEQF
TRBV11-3,-,TRBJ1-5,ASSLVGSREGWNQPQH
TRBV6-6,-,TRBJ2-7,ASTPTGTGHDEQY
TRBV30,-,TRBJ2-2,AWERLAGTGELF
TRBV6-2/TRBV6-3,-,TRBJ2-1,ASSYGVAGGLSSYNEQF
TRBV5-3,-,TRBJ2-6,ARSPTGKGPSGANVLT
TRBV4-3,-,TRBJ2-2,ASSQAGGNTGELF
TRBV27,-,TRBJ2-3,ASSTGTTDTQY
TRBV2,-,TRBJ2-7,ASSEGQGVSYEQY
TRBV9,-,TRBJ2-1,ASSVPKIAGENYNEQF
TRBV27,-,TRBJ2-6,ASSLLYRQATSSGANVLT
TRBV27,-,TRBJ1-2,ASSLYGGTENYGYT
TRBV5-1,-,TRBJ2-2,ASSSGTSGGAGYPGELF
TRBV29-1,-,TRBJ2-7,SVSTSYEQY
TRBV10-3,few,TRBJ1-2,AISGTGGYGYT
TRBV6-5,-,TRBJ1-1,ASKPLPGKAF
TRBV11-3,-,TRBJ2-5,ASSMQGAETQY
TRBV5-5,-,TRBJ2-2,ASSPYSGDLVTNTGELF
TRBV5-1,-,TRBJ2-7,ASARTTGSYEQY
TRBV11-2,-,TRBJ2-7,ASSFRWNSGGEGLEQY
TRBV6-4,-,TRBJ2-1,ASSEASSTEQF
TRBV5-5,-,TRBJ2-3,ASSTGLAGWADTQY
TRBV2,few,TRBJ1-1,ASDRGPDTEAF
TRBV3-1/TRBV3-2,many,TRBJ1-3,ASSSRDSSGNTIY
TRBV11-2,-,TRBJ1-2,ASSPAGAGAYGYT
TRBV6-2/TRBV6-3,-,TRBJ2-5,ASSPPLAGAQETQY
TRBV27,-,TRBJ2-7,ASSRNPDSSYEQY